A single sample gave rise to the 20 T cell receptor beta chains below, sequenced in a study of CD8 T cells in ankylosing spondylitis (dated by TCRdb to 2017 to 2019). Libraries were built with 5' RACE. The run used an Illumina HiSeq 2500. TCRdb itself trimmed the public reads at Q25 with fastp, ran MiXCR and retained productive beta chains. Under each unique CDR3 protein, matching rows form one entry showing the most common genes and DNA. Recorded for this sample are approximately 540,000 distinct CDR3 sequences; roughly an eighth of them occurred a single time. The ten biggest clones cover approximately 6.2% of the sample. Findings and caveats that apply to the study as a whole: A TCR beta motif made up of 7 to 9 highly homologous amino acid variants appeared to be characteristic of blood from ankylosing spondylitis patients.

Their specific antigens are unknown. The sequenced sample consisted of blood, either unsorted or a sorted T cell fraction (not recorded which). The receptors were gathered from a male donor with ankylosing spondylitis.

V and J are TRBV18 and TRBJ1-2; a possible D gene is TRBD1 (5 bases). CDR1 and CDR2 from the germline V gene are KGHSH and LQKENI. V lost 3 bases, J lost 2 bases, and 10 bases lay in between. This CDR3 region has 14 residues. The DNA of the CDR3 is TGTGCCAGCTCACCTGAGGGGACCAACTATGGCTACACCTTC. Amino acid sequence: CASSPEGTNYGYTF.

This clonotype was found many times. This chain connects TRBV20-1 to TRBJ2-7; 7 bases match TRBD1. Unmatched junction bases numbered 5, after V lost 6 bases and J lost 0 bases. Per the germline V gene, CDR1 is DFQATT and CDR2 is SNEGSKA (reference sequence). The CDR3 consists of 13 residues. CDR3 loop: CSARQGSSYEQYF. For the CDR3, the DNA is TGCAGTGCCAGACAGGGAAGCTCCTACGAGCAGTACTTC.

The chain joins TRBV20-1 to TRBJ1-6; 9 nucleotides align to TRBD1. This CDR3 has 13 amino acids. Germline V gene data show CDR1 as DFQATT and CDR2 as SNEGSKA (reference sequence). V dropped 8 bases and J dropped 8; count of bases not matched to a gene: 7. The CDR3 protein is CSLQGARDSPLHF. DNA for the CDR3: TGCAGTTTACAGGGGGCTCGGGATTCACCCCTCCACTTT.

The J gene is TRBJ1-1, the V gene TRBV12-3 or TRBV12-4; 7 bases line up with TRBD1. V trimming: 7 bases; J trimming: 5 bases; junction bases outside the gene matches: 10. The CDR3 spans 14 residues. The CDR3 is CASTPRGGNTEAFF. CDR3 nucleotides: TGTGCCAGCACCCCGAGAGGGGGCAATACTGAAGCTTTCTTT.

This clonotype was seen more than once but under ten times. The rearrangement joins TRBV5-1 to TRBJ2-1; no clear D gene. The CDR3 consists of 16 residues. Germline V gene sequence: CDR1 SGHRS, CDR2 YFSETQ. Trimming left V 0 bases short and J 4 bases short, with 14 bases between. The CDR3 protein is CASSLEGNPLYNEQFF. DNA for the CDR3: TGCGCCAGCAGCTTGGAGGGTAACCCTCTTTACAATGAGCAGTTCTTC.

This rearrangement joins TRBV30 to TRBJ1-6; D remains unclear. V was shortened by 1 base and J by 6 bases, with 1 base between the two germline ends. Germline CDR1 GTSNPN, CDR2 SVGIG (reference sequence). The CDR3 sequence is 11 residues long. The CDR3 reads CAWSGNSPLHF. CDR3 nucleotides: TGTGCCTGGAGTGGTAATTCACCCCTCCACTTT.

The chain joins TRBV20-1 to TRBJ2-1; 11 positions match TRBD2. The CDR3 is 14 residues long. The germline CDR1 and CDR2 sequences are DFQATT and SNEGSKA (reference sequence). The trim removed 6 bases at V and 10 bases at J, leaving 11 bases unmatched. This chain's CDR3 is CSAQTSGGTGEQFF. The CDR3 bases are TGCAGTGCCCAAACTAGCGGGGGTACGGGGGAGCAGTTCTTC.

This clonotype was observed a few times. V is TRBV2 and J is TRBJ1-2, with a possible D match to TRBD1 (5 bases). Trimming removed 7 bases from V and 8 bases from J, with 23 bases in between. The CDR3 runs to 15 residues. CDR1 SNHLY and CDR2 FYNNEI come from the germline V gene. CDR3 sequence reads: CASKTSGPISNGYTF. The DNA of the CDR3 is TGTGCCAGCAAGACCTCGGGACCGATATCGAACGGCTACACCTTC. Using reference TRBV2 and TRBJ1-2 for the parts outside the CDR3, the full variable domain is EPEVTQTPSHQVTQMGQEVILRCVPISNHLYFYWYRQILGQKVEFLVSFYNNEISEKSEIFDDQFSVERPDGSNFTLKIRSTKLEDSAMYFCASKTSGPISNGYTFGSGTRLTVV.

This clonotype has only a few counts. The chain's CDR3 is CASSLGDRPYEQYV. CDR3 sequence (DNA): TGCGCCAGCAGCTTGGGAGACAGACCCTACGAGCAGTACGTC. V and J are TRBV5-1 and TRBJ2-7, with a weak D call TRBD1 (5 bases). The germline CDR1 and CDR2 sequences are SGHRS and YFSETQ. V lost 0 bases to trimming and J lost 2 bases, with 9 bases between them. The CDR3 contains 14 residues.

This clonotype came up many times. The J gene is TRBJ2-1, the V gene TRBV7-2; 7 nucleotides align to TRBD2. V lost 1 base and J lost 4; bases outside the gene matches: 7. Germline assignment: CDR1 SGHTA and CDR2 FQGNSA. CDR3 length: 16 amino acids. As DNA, the CDR3 is TGTGCCAGCAGCTTAGGGGGCGGGAGAGGTTACAATGAGCAGTTCTTC. Amino acid sequence: CASSLGGGRGYNEQFF.

The chain couples TRBV15 to TRBJ2-7; perhaps D is TRBD1 or TRBD2 (5 bases each). Trimming shortened V by 3 bases and J by 2 bases, and 17 bases separated the two germline ends. The germline gives CDR1 LNHNV, CDR2 YYDKDF (reference sequence). The CDR3 has 16 residues. Here the CDR3 reads CATSSPRGASTYEQYF. CDR3 sequence (DNA): TGTGCCACCAGCAGCCCCCGAGGGGCAAGTACCTACGAGCAGTACTTC.

CDR3 loop: CASSKGNTDTGELFF. CDR3 in DNA: TGTGCCAGCAGCAAAGGAAACACAGACACCGGGGAGCTGTTTTTT. This chain uses TRBV21-1 with TRBJ2-2. TRBV21-1 is an annotated pseudogene. This CDR3 has 15 residues.

The table lists this clonotype with many counts. The chain is built from TRBV12-3 or TRBV12-4 and TRBJ2-2; D not resolved. V was cut by 5 bases and J by 5 bases, with 9 bases left in between. The CDR3 sequence is 13 residues long. The CDR3: CASSTRRTGELFF. The CDR3 DNA follows: TGTGCCAGCAGTACCCGGCGGACCGGGGAGCTGTTTTTT.

This clonotype was picked up many times. V is TRBV7-9 and J is TRBJ2-7, with TRBD2 matching 7 bases. The CDR3 contains 13 residues. The V gene's germline CDR1 is SEHNR and CDR2 FQNEAQ (reference sequence). With V trimmed by 8 bases and J by 0 bases, 4 bases remained unmatched. This chain's CDR3 is CASGSSGSYEQYV. The CDR3 bases are TGTGCCAGCGGGTCTAGCGGCTCCTACGAGCAGTACGTC.

This clonotype was counted a few times. The rearrangement uses TRBV7-2 and TRBJ1-1; the match to TRBD1 covers 10 bases. This CDR3 is 14 amino acids long. V was pared by 7 bases and J by 2 bases, with 4 bases of the junction left unmatched. Per germline, CDR1 SGHTA and CDR2 FQGNSA. CDR3 region: CASTDRGGNTEAFF. The CDR3 DNA reads as TGTGCCAGCACGGACAGGGGGGGAAACACTGAAGCTTTCTTT.

This clonotype turned up a few times. CDR3: CASSFSPDRAFTEAFF. Written as DNA, the CDR3 is TGTGCCAGCAGCTTTTCTCCCGACAGGGCATTCACTGAAGCTTTCTTT. The gene calls are TRBV27 and TRBJ1-1, with 7 bases aligning to TRBD1. Germline CDR1 MNHEY, CDR2 SMNVEV (reference sequence). Germline trimming cut 6 bases from V and 4 bases from J; bases unmatched to any gene: 14. The CDR3 is 16 amino acids.

This clonotype was counted ten times or more. The chain is built from TRBV29-1 and TRBJ2-2, with a weak D call TRBD1 (5 bases). The ends were cut back, 4 bases at V and 6 bases at J, with 9 bases in the middle. Germline-derived CDR1 and CDR2 are SQVTM and ANQGSEA. The CDR3 sequence is 12 residues long. CDR3 protein: CSVVRGSGELFF. Written as DNA, the CDR3 is TGCAGCGTTGTTAGGGGTTCCGGGGAGCTGTTTTTT.

This chain joins TRBV5-1 and TRBJ2-2, with 9 bases that match TRBD2. This CDR3 comprises 16 residues. V was clipped by 4 bases and J by 8 bases; unmatched bases: 12. Looked up from germline, CDR1 is SGHRS and CDR2 is YFSETQ. In nucleotides, the CDR3 is TGCGCCAGCAGCCCACCGGTTAGCGGGAGTGGTGGGGAGCTGTTTTTT. It specifies CASSPPVSGSGGELFF. The full variable domain, completed using reference TRBV5-1 and TRBJ2-2, is KAGVTQTPRYLIKTRGQQVTLSCSPISGHRSVSWYQQTPGQGLQFLFEYFSETQRNKGNFPGRFSGRQFSNSRSEMNVSTLELGDSALYLCASSPPVSGSGGELFFGEGSRLTVL.

The chain has TRBV24-1 and TRBJ1-5; D gene unclear. V lost 9 bases and J 2 bases, leaving 13 bases between the germline ends. Germline CDR1 KGHDR, CDR2 SFDVKD. The CDR3 is 14 amino acids. The CDR3 region has the DNA TGTGCCACCGGCGGGGATGGTGGCAATCAGCCCCAGCATTTT. Its protein product is CATGGDGGNQPQHF.

This rearrangement joins TRBV30 to TRBJ1-4; 8 bases match TRBD1. CDR1 and CDR2 from the germline V gene are GTSNPN and SVGIG (reference sequence). The junction had 9 bases not matched to a gene; V was cut back by 5 bases and J by 7 bases. This CDR3 has 14 residues. The CDR3 here is CAWGSGGAGEKLFF. The CDR3 nucleotides are TGTGCCTGGGGCTCAGGGGGCGCGGGTGAAAAACTGTTTTTT.